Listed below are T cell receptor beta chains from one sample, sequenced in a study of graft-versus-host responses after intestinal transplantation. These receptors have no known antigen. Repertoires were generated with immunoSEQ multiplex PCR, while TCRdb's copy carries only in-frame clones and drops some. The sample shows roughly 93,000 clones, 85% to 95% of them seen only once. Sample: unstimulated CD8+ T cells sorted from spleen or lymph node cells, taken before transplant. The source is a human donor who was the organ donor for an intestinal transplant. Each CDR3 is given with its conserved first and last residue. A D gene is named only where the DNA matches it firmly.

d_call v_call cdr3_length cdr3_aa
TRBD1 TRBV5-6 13 CASSWTGNYGYTF
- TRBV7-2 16 CASSLGQAGSNQPQHF
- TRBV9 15 CASSVGGGVSYEQYF
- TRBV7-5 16 CVRSLIKGVSNEKLFF
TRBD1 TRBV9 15 CASSAEGAANEKLFF
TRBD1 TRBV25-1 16 CASSEFWTGENTEAFF
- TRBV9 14 CASSEEGVQGGYTF
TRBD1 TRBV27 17 CASSSAGTEEIPYEQYF
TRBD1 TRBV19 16 CASSTEQGADNQPQHF
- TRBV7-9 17 CASSTNGAGESNQPQHF
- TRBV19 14 CASSSGGENTEAFF
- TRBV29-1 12 CSVAGISYEQYF
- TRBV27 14 CASSLGGGHQPQHF
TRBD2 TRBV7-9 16 CASSSHGGGAFSEQYF
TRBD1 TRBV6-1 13 CATPGQGAYEQYF